One TCR beta chain is described in this entry. Its antigen target is currently unknown. Within one base of it there is no much larger clone, and no base qualities were kept. For the CD8 naive samples, CD45RO-negative cells were positively selected for CCR7, yielding a CD45RA+CCR7+ population from which TemRA cells were excluded. Healthy HIV-negative adults with no recently reported acute infections or vaccinations were included as donors. Only Caucasian adults living in Nashville, Tennessee, USA were represented among the donors. Blood was obtained by leukapheresis, after which PBMCs were separated by Ficoll-Histopaque density gradient centrifugation and cryopreserved in liquid nitrogen vapor phase. Analytical flow cytometry was used to check the purity and quantity of each magnetically sorted T cell population. Genomic DNA was isolated from every sorted fraction and measured by UV absorbance on a Nanodrop 2000c.

This record belongs to a study of shared clonotypes between healthy human individuals (dated by TCRdb to about 2020). Background for the entire study: Three men and two women, aged 18 to 49 years, made up the cohort. Per donor, three plates each were used for CD4 naive and CD4 memory, two for CD8 naive, and one for CD8 memory. Blood TCR repertoires of about 5 healthy adults were deeply sequenced to estimate repertoire size and the extent of clonotype sharing between individuals. Libraries were prepared and TCR repertoires were sequenced by different laboratories using diverse techniques, in order to increase sequencing depth and limit assay-specific biases. Each donor's leukapheresis produced roughly between roughly 0.9 and 8.9 billion PBMCs. What the research found in general, with its limitations: Compared with non-shared clonotypes, the clonotypes found in all four sorted-subset donors had higher generation probabilities. Approximately 5% of naive CD4, 3.5% of naive CD8, about 2.1% of memory CD4, and 0.4% of memory CD8 clonotypes were shared across several donors. Naive subsets generally had larger estimated clonotype richness than memory subsets did. Sampling was restricted to blood, and TCR repertoires in tissues likely differ from the TCR repertoires found in blood. Based on pairwise subsampling, the degree of clonotype sharing among donors was expected to be affected by sequencing depth. The genetic and exposure-history diversity represented was limited by the small number of donors. Incomplete sequencing was indicated by rarefaction of sorted-subset datasets, despite the large sequencing depth.

Per the germline V gene, KGHSH is the CDR1 and LQKENI is the CDR2. The cysteine opens and the phenylalanine closes a CDR3 of 15 amino acids. Solely the CDR3 DNA is kept, with 45 bases framed from the first base. V lost 2 bases and J lost 2 bases; the stretch between them is 12 bases long. TCR CDR3 regions were amplified from genomic DNA by multiplex PCR using the deep immunoSEQ assay. For each cell subset, the extracted genomic DNA was distributed evenly across all wells of several immunoSEQ 96-well plates, and each plate served as one replicate. For sorted subsets, 150 to 250 ng genomic DNA, equal to 25,000 to 35,000 T cell genomes, was loaded into each replicate PCR. The purified libraries were quantified using a Qubit 3.0 fluorometer, sized with a Bioanalyzer 2100, and then quantified again using the KAPA Library Quantification kit. A separate single-read 150-cycle Illumina NextSeq 550 flow cell was used to sequence each immunoSEQ 96-well plate. In the authors' own workflow: The immunoSEQ output contained only junctional sequences without quality scores, so filtering could not match that applied to full-length reads. To assign V/J genes and CDR3, sequences were annotated against IMGT germline references using PyIR, a Python wrapper for IgBLAST v1.9. Reads with weak V/J assignments (E-value above 1e-6), missing CDR3, stop codons, out-of-frame junctions, or ambiguous translated residues were removed. V3J clonotypes were defined by identical inferred V gene, J gene, and CDR3 amino acid sequence. To compute the percentage overlap between repertoires, the number of shared unique clonotypes was divided by the size of the smaller repertoire. Three approaches were used to assess repertoire richness: RTK rarefaction, the Chao1 estimator, and Recon v2.1 estimates of unobserved clonotypes. For all TCRbeta clonotypes obtained by the gDNA method from a few donors, generation probabilities were computed with OLGA. The table comes from immuneACCESS by way of TCRdb, which keeps in-frame sequences with V and J called. Part of the clones is missing from these tables; in studies checked, under half for an unresolved V gene and the rest for unknown reasons. V, J and clone size derive from that table, while D and trimming were established from the DNA sequence. Present in this sample are nearly 2 million clones, about 95% of which were seen just once. The ten largest make up more than 0.9% of the sample.

Material: naive CD8+ T cells sorted from blood. The intended sense of this specimen's cell subset or site label: CD45RA+CCR7+. This clonotype originated in a man between 18 and 35 years old in good health. The sequence is built from TRBV18 and TRBJ1-1, with a weak D call of TRBD1 (6 bases match). The bases read TGTGCCAGCTCACCAGATCGCAGGGGCAACACTGAAGCTTTCTTT. Protein translation: CASSPDRRGNTEAFF.